The sequence of this T cell receptor beta chain was determined in a study of cytomegalovirus exposure and HLA in healthy donors. Study overall: According to later analysis, the same platform produced the roughly 110 validation and under 700 first-cohort repertoires.

Generated by immunoSEQ multiplex PCR, the TCRdb table keeps only in-frame clones and is missing some. The table has 200,000 or so clones, about 90% seen once. In this sample, this clone turned up a few times. V dropped 2 bases and J dropped 13; count of bases not matched to a gene: 3. Germline loops: CDR1 GTSNPN, CDR2 SVGIG (reference sequence). The CDR3 contains 11 residues. The TCR originated in a woman between 18 and 29 years old in good health and CMV-seronegative. The V call is TRBV30, the J call TRBJ1-4; TRBD1 matches 8 bases. The specimen was PBMCs. CDR3 residues: CAWSLGQGLFF. The CDR3 DNA sequence: TGTGCCTGGAGTTTAGGACAGGGACTGTTTTTT.